This T cell receptor beta chain is drawn from a study of shared clonotypes between healthy human individuals. The assay was immunoSEQ multiplex PCR, and TCRdb's table has in-frame clones only and misses some. The repertoire holds about 490,000 clones, with around three quarters as singletons. The CDR3 extends over 15 amino acids. CDR1 and CDR2 (germline): MDHEN, SYDVKM. Trimming shortened V by 6 bases and J by 0 bases, and 11 bases separated the two germline ends. Sample: PBMCs. The receptor was isolated from a woman aged 40 to 50 in good health. Some clones in this sample may be carry-over from other donors' samples. This chain connects TRBV28 to TRBJ2-2, with no clear D. The DNA of the CDR3 is TGTGCCAGCAGCCTCCTAGAGACGAACACCGGGGAGCTGTTTTTT. It yields the protein CASSLLETNTGELFF.